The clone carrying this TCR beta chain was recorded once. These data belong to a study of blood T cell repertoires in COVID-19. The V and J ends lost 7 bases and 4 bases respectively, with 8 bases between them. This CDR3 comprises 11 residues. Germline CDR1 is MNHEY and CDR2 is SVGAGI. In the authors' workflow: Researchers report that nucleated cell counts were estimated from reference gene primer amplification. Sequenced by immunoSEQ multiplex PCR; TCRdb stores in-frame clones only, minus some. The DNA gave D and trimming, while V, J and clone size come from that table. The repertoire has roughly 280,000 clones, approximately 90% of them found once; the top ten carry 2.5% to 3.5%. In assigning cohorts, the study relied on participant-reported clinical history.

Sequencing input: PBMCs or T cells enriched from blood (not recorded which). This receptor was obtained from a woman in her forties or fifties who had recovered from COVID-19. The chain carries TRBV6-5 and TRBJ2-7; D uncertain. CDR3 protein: CASKERYEQYF. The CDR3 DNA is TGTGCCAGCAAAGAACGGTACGAGCAGTACTTC.